This entry is about one T cell receptor (beta chain). The sample originates from a study of OX40 agonist ivuxolimab in advanced cancers. Across the study: Patients treated during dose escalation were battling hepatocellular carcinoma, melanoma, renal cell or head and neck cancer.

The CDR3 contains 14 residues. Per the germline V gene, CDR1 is SGHTA and CDR2 is FQGTGA. Deletions cut 2 bases from V and 2 bases from J, with 8 bases between. At cycle 4 day 1, cycle 7 day 1, and baseline, blood was sampled. The method was immunoSEQ multiplex PCR; TCRdb's version includes in-frame clones alone and lacks a portion of them. This sample has 50,000 to 80,000 clones, with 80% to 90% found just once. The TCR comes from an adult with an advanced solid tumor such as melanoma, head and neck, liver or kidney cancer. The chain has TRBV7-3 and TRBJ2-3, with no clear D. The sample consisted of CD4+ or CD8+ T cells sorted from blood, taken in a trial of the OX40 agonist ivuxolimab. CDR3 region: CASSLDSHTDTQYF. CDR3 bases: TGTGCCAGCAGCTTAGACTCCCACACAGATACGCAGTATTTT.